Presented here are 28 T cell receptor beta chains from one specimen sequenced in a study of blood T cell repertoires in COVID-19 (dated by TCRdb to 2018 to 2021). Libraries were constructed by the immunoSEQ multiplex PCR assay. The source is immuneACCESS, and TCRdb retained only in-frame sequences with V and J called. Part of the clones is not carried over; for the studies checked, unresolved V genes explain less than half of this, and the remainder is unexplained. In all, the sample holds roughly 250,000 clones, and 85% to 90% of those were seen once. The top ten hold 9.5% to 15% of the sample. The sample comprised peripheral blood. These receptors were collected from a woman in her 30s with COVID-19, enrolled during active disease.

This chain connects TRBV27 to TRBJ2-7, with 7 bases identical to TRBD1. Per germline, CDR1 MNHEY and CDR2 SMNVEV (reference sequence). V lost 5 bases to trimming and J lost 2 bases; unmatched junction nucleotides: 3. The CDR3 loop spans 13 amino acids. CDR3 DNA: TGTGCCAGCAGTGACAGGGCTCCCTACGAGCAGTACTTC. It codes for CASSDRAPYEQYF.

The chain employs TRBV5-1 and TRBJ1-1, with 7 nucleotides matching TRBD1. This CDR3 has 14 residues. The junction had 10 bases not matched to a gene; V was cut back by 7 bases and J by 4 bases. Germline V gene data show CDR1 as SGHRS and CDR2 as YFSETQ. CDR3 coding DNA: TGCGCCAGCGGCCCCATAGGGGGCCTCACTGAAGCTTTCTTT. It is translated as CASGPIGGLTEAFF.

The rearrangement links TRBV12-3 or TRBV12-4 to TRBJ2-2; no reliable D call. V lost 8 bases and J lost 4, with 11 bases in between. The CDR3 is 13 residues long. For the CDR3, the DNA is TGTGCCAGCTTGTGGTGGGCCACCGGGGAGCTGTTTTTT. This sequence encodes CASLWWATGELFF.

The chain recombines TRBV6-5 with TRBJ2-7; D is perhaps TRBD1 (5 bases). This CDR3 is 13 amino acids long. Germline V gene sequence: CDR1 MNHEY, CDR2 SVGAGI. Trimming removed 6 bases from V and 0 bases from J, with 9 bases in between. CDR3 sequence reads: CASRPGHSYEQYF. The CDR3, as DNA: TGTGCCAGCAGACCAGGGCACTCCTACGAGCAGTACTTC.

The V and J genes are TRBV18 and TRBJ1-2, with 8 bases that match TRBD1. This CDR3 contains 14 residues. V shed 5 bases, J shed 7 bases, and the junction held 9 bases outside the gene matches. Germline V gives CDR1 KGHSH, CDR2 LQKENI. CDR3 protein: CASSFWTGTSGYTF. Here the CDR3 DNA reads TGTGCCAGCTCATTCTGGACAGGGACAAGTGGCTACACCTTC.

The CDR3 spells CATSLQGAGYTF. The CDR3 coding sequence is TGTGCCACCAGCTTACAGGGGGCTGGCTACACCTTC. J is TRBJ1-2 and V is TRBV24-1; 9 bases agree with TRBD1. Germline CDR1 and CDR2: KGHDR and SFDVKD. J lost 7 bases, V lost 7 bases, and 3 bases had no gene match. The CDR3 totals 12 residues.

V usage is TRBV6-1 and J usage is TRBJ2-3; the match to TRBD2 covers 10 bases. V trimming: 2 bases; J trimming: 2 bases; junction bases outside the gene matches: 4. The CDR3 runs to 16 residues. The V gene's germline CDR1 is MNHNS and CDR2 SASEGT. The CDR3 sequence: CASSEPSGGTTDTQYF. In nucleotides, the CDR3 is TGTGCCAGCAGTGAACCTAGCGGGGGCACCACAGATACGCAGTATTTT.

As concerns this clone: The same CDR3 arises from other DNA sequences in this sample as well. The gene calls are TRBV19 and TRBJ2-7, with TRBD1 matching over 7 bases. CDR1 is LNHDA, CDR2 SQIVND, per germline (reference sequence). The CDR3 loop spans 14 amino acids. V trimming: 1 base; J trimming: 2 bases; junction bases outside the gene matches: 2. The CDR3 DNA sequence: TGTGCCAGTAGTATAGGCCAGGGGGCCTACGAGCAGTACTTC. Amino acids: CASSIGQGAYEQYF.

The genes are TRBV5-5 and TRBJ2-1; 7 bases are a match to TRBD2. Germline values: CDR1 SGHKS, CDR2 YYEKEE (reference sequence). Trimming at V came to 2 bases and at J to 3 bases, leaving 5 bases not matched to a gene. The length of the CDR3 is 15 residues. The CDR3 DNA reads TGTGCCAGCAGCTTACTACGGGGGGACTACAATGAGCAGTTCTTC. Residues: CASSLLRGDYNEQFF. The full variable domain, completed using reference TRBV5-5 and TRBJ2-1, is DAGVTQSPTHLIKTRGQQVTLRCSPISGHKSVSWYQQVLGQGPQFIFQYYEKEERGRGNFPDRFSARQFPNYSSELNVNALLLGDSALYLCASSLLRGDYNEQFFGPGTRLTVL.

The chain uses TRBV6-6 and TRBJ2-5; D ambiguous. This CDR3 region has 11 residues. From germline, CDR1 is MNHNY and CDR2 SVGAGI (reference sequence). Trimming removed 10 bases from V and 0 bases from J, with 6 bases in between. This CDR3 reads CATEYQETQYF. In nucleotides, the CDR3 is TGTGCCACCGAGTACCAAGAGACCCAGTACTTC.

J is TRBJ1-5 and V is TRBV28, with a weak D call TRBD1 (5 bases). V lost 4 bases and J 6 bases, leaving 10 bases between the germline ends. CDR3 length: 13 amino acids. CDR1 is MDHEN, CDR2 SYDVKM, per germline. CDR3 residues: CASSSGGAQPQHF. The CDR3 bases are TGTGCCAGCAGTTCCGGAGGGGCTCAGCCCCAGCATTTT.

The rearrangement joins TRBV3-1 (or the pseudogene TRBV3-2) to TRBJ2-3; D is perhaps TRBD2 (5 bases). Germline V CDR1 and CDR2: LGHDT, YNNKEL (reference sequence). The CDR3 length is 14 residues. V dropped 4 bases and J dropped 4 bases, with 12 bases sitting between them. The CDR3 sequence is CASSPVAGADTQYF. CDR3 sequence (DNA): TGTGCCAGCAGCCCCGTAGCCGGGGCAGATACGCAGTATTTT.

The chain links TRBV20-1 to TRBJ2-1; no clear D. The V gene lost 3 bases and the J gene lost 3 bases, with 12 bases spanning the gap. Looked up from germline, CDR1 is DFQATT and CDR2 is SNEGSKA (reference sequence). The CDR3 spans 14 residues. CDR3 nucleotide sequence: TGCAGTGCTAGTATGGGTACGGGCTACAATGAGCAGTTCTTC. This sequence encodes CSASMGTGYNEQFF.

The V and J genes are TRBV4-1 and TRBJ2-1; 7 nucleotides line up with TRBD2. J was trimmed by 2 bases and V by 3 bases; bases with no gene match: 7. Germline lookup yields CDR1 MGHRA and CDR2 YSYEKL. This CDR3 is 16 amino acids long. CDR3 amino acids: CASSQELASTYNEQFF. DNA for the CDR3: TGCGCCAGCAGCCAGGAACTAGCGTCAACCTACAATGAGCAGTTCTTC.

The chain has TRBV28 and TRBJ1-2, with D possibly matching TRBD1 (6 bases). From germline, CDR1 is MDHEN and CDR2 SYDVKM. The CDR3 loop spans 12 amino acids. Between the trimmed V and J ends, which lost 2 bases and 5 bases, there was a span of 6 bases. Written as DNA, the CDR3 is TGTGCCAGCAGTTTAGGACAGTATGGCTACACCTTC. As protein: CASSLGQYGYTF.

The chain couples TRBV27 to TRBJ1-2; 8 bases fit TRBD1. V gave up 5 bases and J gave up 8 bases; unmatched junction bases: 7. The CDR3 sequence is 13 residues long. Germline V gene lookup returns CDR1 MNHEY and CDR2 SMNVEV (reference sequence). As DNA, the CDR3 is TGTGCCAGCAGTCCGAGGACAGGGTGGGGCTACACCTTC. This translates into CASSPRTGWGYTF.

V gene TRBV4-1 combines with J gene TRBJ2-7; D call uncertain. Germline V lookup: CDR1 MGHRA, CDR2 YSYEKL. The CDR3 consists of 13 residues. V gave up 1 base and J gave up 3 bases, with 7 bases separating them. Written as DNA, the CDR3 is TGCGCCAGCAGCCAAGGGCTGAACTACGAGCAGTACTTC. Amino acid sequence: CASSQGLNYEQYF.

This rearrangement joins TRBV5-4 to TRBJ2-5; 8 bases are a match to TRBD2. V was pared by 5 bases and J by 5 bases, with 8 bases of the junction left unmatched. There are 14 residues in the CDR3. Germline CDR1 SGHNT, CDR2 YYREEE (reference sequence). The CDR3 bases are TGTGCCAGCAGTCCAAGCGGGGGTAGTGAGACCCAGTACTTC. Its translation: CASSPSGGSETQYF.

The genes are TRBV7-2 and TRBJ2-1; 11 nucleotides match TRBD2. The V segment lost 7 bases and the J segment 9 bases; nucleotides outside the gene matches: 8. The CDR3 has 14 amino acids. Germline values: CDR1 SGHTA, CDR2 FQGNSA. The DNA for the CDR3 is TGTGCCAGCAACGAACTAGCGGGGGTTGTTGAGCAGTTCTTC. This gives the protein CASNELAGVVEQFF.

J is TRBJ2-5 and V is TRBV4-1, with 9 bases that match TRBD1. Unmatched junction bases numbered 16, after V lost 1 base and J lost 7 bases. The CDR3 consists of 18 residues. The V gene's germline CDR1 is MGHRA and CDR2 YSYEKL. CDR3 in amino acids: CASSQVRGGQGPRGTQYF. In DNA form, the CDR3 reads TGCGCCAGCAGCCAAGTTAGAGGGGGACAGGGCCCCCGAGGGACCCAGTACTTC.

A single count supports this clone. The chain is built from TRBV28 and TRBJ2-7; no reliable D call. Trimming took 2 bases from V and 3 from J, leaving 11 bases between them. This CDR3 comprises 14 residues. In germline, CDR1 is MDHEN, CDR2 SYDVKM. The CDR3 reads CASSLRLGYYEQYF. The DNA for the CDR3 is TGTGCCAGCAGTTTACGATTGGGCTACTACGAGCAGTACTTC. The full variable domain, its missing parts supplied by reference TRBV28 and TRBJ2-7, is DVKVTQSSRYLVKRTGEKVFLECVQDMDHENMFWYRQDPGLGLRLIYFSYDVKMKEKGDIPEGYSVSREKKERFSLILESASTNQTSMYLCASSLRLGYYEQYFGPGTRLTVT.

This clone was recorded only once. The chain combines TRBV11-2 with TRBJ1-3; D possibly corresponds to TRBD1 (5 bases). The CDR3 sequence is 14 residues long. The V end lost 1 base, the J end lost 2 bases, and 6 bases lay between the germline ends. CDR1 and CDR2 from the germline V gene are SGHAT and FQNNGV. DNA for the CDR3: TGTGCCAGCAGCTTAGTAGGGGCTGGAAACACCATATATTTT. This gives the protein CASSLVGAGNTIYF.

The rearrangement joins TRBV28 to TRBJ2-7; D not resolved. The CDR3 has 10 residues. The germline V gene has CDR1 MDHEN and CDR2 SYDVKM. The V end lost 5 bases, the J end lost 7 bases, and 6 bases lay between the germline ends. CDR3 loop: CASSLREQYF. The CDR3 DNA reads TGTGCCAGCAGTCTTCGGGAGCAGTACTTC.

The chain recombines TRBV5-1 with TRBJ2-3; 11 bases line up with TRBD2. This CDR3 spans 14 amino acids. With V trimmed by 5 bases and J by 6 bases, 5 bases remained unmatched. Germline CDR1 SGHRS, CDR2 YFSETQ. In nucleotides, the CDR3 is TGCGCCAGCAGACTAGCGGGGGAACCCGATACGCAGTATTTT. The encoded protein is CASRLAGEPDTQYF. The full variable domain, in which reference TRBV5-1 and TRBJ2-3 provide the parts outside the CDR3, is KAGVTQTPRYLIKTRGQQVTLSCSPISGHRSVSWYQQTPGQGLQFLFEYFSETQRNKGNFPGRFSGRQFSNSRSEMNVSTLELGDSALYLCASRLAGEPDTQYFGPGTRLTVL.

J is TRBJ1-3 and V is TRBV7-2, with D perhaps TRBD1 (5 bases). The V end lost 5 bases, the J end lost 0 bases, and 11 bases lay between the germline ends. The CDR3 runs to 15 residues. Per the germline V gene, CDR1 is SGHTA and CDR2 is FQGNSA. This chain's CDR3 is CASSESRASGNTIYF. The CDR3 region has the DNA TGTGCCAGCAGCGAAAGCAGGGCCTCTGGAAACACCATATATTTT.

The J gene is TRBJ1-3, the V gene TRBV6-5; no reliable D call. CDR1 is MNHEY and CDR2 is SVGAGI in the germline V gene. The CDR3 has 13 residues. V was pared by 10 bases and J by 4 bases, with 14 bases between. The DNA of the CDR3 is TGTGCCACACGGGGAAGTGGAGGAAACACCATATATTTT. Translated: CATRGSGGNTIYF.

The V call is TRBV4-1, the J call TRBJ2-7; 12 bases fit TRBD1. This CDR3 region has 14 residues. Losses at the gene ends were 6 bases for V and 6 bases for J; bases not matched to a gene: 6. CDR1 is MGHRA, CDR2 YSYEKL, per germline. The chain's CDR3 is CASRPGQGAGEQYF. The CDR3, as DNA: TGCGCCAGCAGACCGGGACAGGGGGCCGGCGAGCAGTACTTC.

V is TRBV4-2 and J is TRBJ1-5; D unresolved. Germline CDR1 LGHNA, CDR2 YNFKEQ. The CDR3 sequence is 12 residues long. V gave up 0 bases and J gave up 7 bases, with 4 bases separating them. The CDR3 nucleotides are TGTGCCAGCAGCCAAGACGGGCAGCCCCAGCATTTT. It yields the protein CASSQDGQPQHF.